These 14 T cell receptor beta chains share one sample of origin, sequenced in a study of shared clonotypes between healthy human individuals (TCRdb year 2020). The library was obtained by the immunoSEQ multiplex PCR assay. Not all clones reach the TCRdb copy of this immuneACCESS table, which keeps in-frame sequences only. Checked studies attribute under half of the gap to unresolved V genes and leave the rest unexplained. Within this sample are 650,000 to 800,000 clones, with roughly two thirds of them counted one time only. The ten biggest clones cover approximately 2% of the sample. The sequenced material came from memory CD4+ T cells sorted from blood. In light of the paper, this sample's cell subset or site label describes: CD45RA-negative fraction. These receptors were collected from a woman aged 25 to 39 in good health.

The J gene is TRBJ2-5, the V gene TRBV5-1; unclear D gene. Germline CDR1 and CDR2: SGHRS and YFSETQ. Trimming removed 1 base at V and 3 bases at J, with 7 bases between. The CDR3 is 13 amino acids. CDR3 amino acids: CASSLQSEETQYF. DNA of the CDR3: TGCGCCAGCAGCTTGCAGAGCGAAGAGACCCAGTACTTC.

The gene calls are TRBV27 and TRBJ1-2; TRBD1 matches at 9 bases. CDR3 length equals 16 residues. Per germline, CDR1 MNHEY and CDR2 SMNVEV (reference sequence). Trimming at V came to 5 bases and at J to 6 bases, leaving 13 bases not matched to a gene. CDR3 nucleotide sequence: TGTGCCAGCAGTACAAAATCCACGGGACAGGGCCATGGCTACACCTTC. Amino acid sequence: CASSTKSTGQGHGYTF.

This chain joins TRBV5-1 and TRBJ2-3; a possible D gene is TRBD2 (6 bases). This CDR3 is 16 amino acids long. Germline lookup yields CDR1 SGHRS and CDR2 YFSETQ. Trimming pared 0 bases from V and 0 bases from J, leaving 11 bases between. CDR3 DNA sequence: TGCGCCAGCAGCTTGGGGAGGGCCAGAAGCACAGATACGCAGTATTTT. Translation: CASSLGRARSTDTQYF. The full variable domain, in which reference TRBV5-1 and TRBJ2-3 provide the parts outside the CDR3, is KAGVTQTPRYLIKTRGQQVTLSCSPISGHRSVSWYQQTPGQGLQFLFEYFSETQRNKGNFPGRFSGRQFSNSRSEMNVSTLELGDSALYLCASSLGRARSTDTQYFGPGTRLTVL.

V usage is TRBV11-1 and J usage is TRBJ1-1; D is undetermined. From germline, CDR1 is SGHAT and CDR2 FQDESV (reference sequence). This CDR3 is built from 14 residues. Trimming took off 3 bases at V and 4 bases at J, with 12 bases between the two ends. CDR3 region: CASSFGPSATEAFF. The CDR3 nucleotides are TGTGCCAGCAGCTTTGGTCCGTCGGCCACTGAAGCTTTCTTT.

This chain connects TRBV7-9 to TRBJ1-2, with D possibly being TRBD1 (5 bases). Per the germline V gene, CDR1 is SEHNR and CDR2 is FQNEAQ (reference sequence). V lost 5 bases and J lost 4, with 14 bases in between. The CDR3 is 14 amino acids. Here the CDR3 DNA reads TGTGCCAGCAGCCCAGGCACGGGGACCTATGGCTACACCTTC. Its translation is CASSPGTGTYGYTF. The variable domain in full, with the rest retrieved from reference TRBV7-9 and TRBJ1-2, is DTGVSQNPRHKITKRGQNVTFRCDPISEHNRLYWYRQTLGQGPEFLTYFQNEAQLEKSRLLSDRFSAERPKGSFSTLEIQRTEQGDSAMYLCASSPGTGTYGYTFGSGTRLTVV.

This chain uses TRBV30 with TRBJ2-1, with a weak D call TRBD2 (6 bases). The germline V gene has CDR1 GTSNPN and CDR2 SVGIG (reference sequence). Trimming pared 7 bases from V and 7 bases from J, leaving 20 bases between. The CDR3 runs to 14 residues. The CDR3 loop reads CAYHYTGVKNEQFF. For the CDR3, the DNA is TGTGCCTACCATTATACGGGAGTAAAAAATGAGCAGTTCTTC.

A word on this clone: Other nucleotide sequences from this sample produce the same CDR3. The CDR3 here is CASSIVGGKETQYF. CDR3 DNA: TGTGCCAGTAGTATAGTTGGGGGTAAGGAGACCCAGTACTTC. V is TRBV19 and J is TRBJ2-5; D is possibly TRBD1 or TRBD2 (5 bases each). The CDR3 totals 14 residues. Per the germline V gene, CDR1 is LNHDA and CDR2 is SQIVND (reference sequence). V was cut by 1 base and J by 5 bases, with 11 bases left in between. Using reference TRBV19 and TRBJ2-5 for the parts outside the CDR3, the full variable domain is DGGITQSPKYLFRKEGQNVTLSCEQNLNHDAMYWYRQDPGQGLRLIYYSQIVNDFQKGDIAEGYSVSREKKESFPLTVTSAQKNPTAFYLCASSIVGGKETQYFGPGTRLLVL.

The CDR3 protein is CASSPNSAVPGELFF. The CDR3 nucleotides read TGTGCCAGCAGTCCGAACTCAGCGGTGCCCGGGGAGCTGTTTTTT. This rearrangement joins TRBV27 to TRBJ2-2, with TRBD2 as a possible D gene (5 bases). The CDR3 has 15 amino acids. V dropped 5 bases and J dropped 6 bases, with 16 bases sitting between them. CDR1 is MNHEY, CDR2 SMNVEV, per germline (reference sequence).

The gene calls are TRBV7-2 and TRBJ2-4; 13 bases map to TRBD2. The length of the CDR3 is 16 residues. J was trimmed by 9 bases and V by 5 bases; bases with no gene match: 10. The germline V gene has CDR1 SGHTA and CDR2 FQGNSA. The CDR3 spells CASSPRLAGGIFIQYF. In nucleotides, the CDR3 is TGTGCCAGCAGCCCAAGACTAGCGGGAGGTATTTTCATTCAGTACTTC.

The V and J genes are TRBV29-1 and TRBJ2-5; TRBD1 agrees at 8 bases. The last part of the DNA fits TRBJ2-7 better; the J call may be wrong. The length of the CDR3 is 14 residues. CDR1 SQVTM and CDR2 ANQGSEA come from the germline V gene. Here the CDR3 reads CSVHLTGGPYEQYF. The CDR3 DNA reads as TGCAGCGTCCACCTTACAGGGGGTCCCTACGAGCAGTACTTC.

This sequence joins TRBV27 and TRBJ2-2, with D perhaps given as TRBD1 or TRBD2 (8 bases each). Germline CDR1 and CDR2: MNHEY and SMNVEV (reference sequence). This CDR3 contains 15 residues. V was pared by 8 bases and J by 5 bases, with 18 bases between. The DNA of the CDR3 is TGTGCCAGCCGCGGGGGGACAGGAGGGACCGGGGAGCTGTTTTTT. This gives the protein CASRGGTGGTGELFF.

The chain employs TRBV27 and TRBJ2-3; 7 bases agree with TRBD1. This CDR3 has 16 amino acids. V shed 4 bases, J shed 5 bases, and the junction held 12 bases outside the gene matches. Germline CDR1 and CDR2: MNHEY and SMNVEV (reference sequence). Written as DNA, the CDR3 is TGTGCCAGCAGTTCCACCCCGGACAGGTCCGGAGATACGCAGTATTTT. Its translation: CASSSTPDRSGDTQYF.

The rearrangement links TRBV27 to TRBJ2-4; no firm D call. This CDR3 comprises 18 residues. V was cut by 8 bases and J by 0 bases, with 23 bases left in between. CDR1 is MNHEY and CDR2 is SMNVEV in the germline V gene (reference sequence). CDR3: CASDPDAHHPGAKNIQYF. In DNA form, the CDR3 reads TGTGCCAGCGATCCCGATGCGCATCATCCCGGAGCCAAAAACATTCAGTACTTC.

The gene calls are TRBV10-3 and TRBJ1-1; D gene ambiguous. The CDR3 extends over 17 amino acids. Trimming pared 3 bases from V and 1 base from J, leaving 18 bases between. The V gene's germline CDR1 is ENHRY and CDR2 SYGVKD. DNA for the CDR3: TGTGCCATCAGTGATTTGATCACTTCGGCAGGGAACACTGAAGCTTTCTTT. It translates to CAISDLITSAGNTEAFF.